Listed here are 12 T cell receptor beta chains from one sample, sequenced in a study of HIV-infected patients and healthy controls. Alpha and beta constant-region primers primed reverse transcription of around 500 ng RNA. Using multiplexing indices, alpha and beta chain libraries were generated apart by chain-specific third strand synthesis. TCRdb re-analysed the 5' RACE reads in MiXCR, keeping a single row per CDR3 protein. The repertoire has fewer than 20,000 distinct CDR3 sequences, around 6.7% of them found once; the top ten carry around 7.9%. The repertoire came from unfractionated whole blood and reflected all unsorted peripheral T cells. Sequenced sample: blood. The receptors were gathered from an adult in good health.

This clonotype was observed at least ten times. The CDR3: CASSLAGTEAFF. CDR3 DNA sequence: TGTGCCAGCAGCTTAGCTGGGACTGAAGCTTTCTTT. The rearrangement uses TRBV7-9 and TRBJ1-1, with unresolved D. The CDR3 has 12 amino acids. Trimming cost V 0 bases and J 5 bases, with 4 bases left between them. Germline-derived CDR1 and CDR2 are SEHNR and FQNEAQ (reference sequence).

This clonotype was counted many times. The chain has TRBV7-2 and TRBJ1-5; no clear D. This CDR3 is 13 amino acids long. V was cut by 1 base and J by 6 bases, with 7 bases left in between. Germline V CDR1 and CDR2: SGHTA, FQGNSA. DNA for the CDR3: TGTGCCAGCAGCTTAGGAGCAGGTCAGCCCCAGCATTTT. Protein: CASSLGAGQPQHF. The full variable domain, in which reference TRBV7-2 and TRBJ1-5 provide the parts outside the CDR3, is GAGVSQSPSNKVTEKGKDVELRCDPISGHTALYWYRQSLGQGLEFLIYFQGNSAPDKSGLPSDRFSAERTGGSVSTLTIQRTQQEDSAVYLCASSLGAGQPQHFGDGTRLSIL.

This clonotype has ten or more counts. The chain combines TRBV20-1 with TRBJ2-1; D unclear. The germline V and J ends were trimmed by 6 bases and 2 bases, with 11 bases remaining between them. The germline gives CDR1 DFQATT, CDR2 SNEGSKA (reference sequence). This CDR3 is built from 13 residues. The CDR3 sequence: CSAVPIAYNEQFF. The CDR3, as DNA: TGCAGTGCAGTACCCATCGCCTACAATGAGCAGTTCTTC.

This clonotype was counted ten times or more. This chain uses TRBV2 with TRBJ2-7; D uncertain. V shed 10 bases and J shed 2 bases, with 9 bases lying between them. The CDR3 is 11 amino acids. CDR1 is SNHLY, CDR2 FYNNEI, per germline. CDR3 residues: CAIRPAYEQYF. The CDR3 DNA sequence: TGTGCCATCCGTCCCGCCTACGAGCAGTACTTC.

This clonotype has at least ten counts. The chain recombines TRBV28 with TRBJ1-1, with D possibly TRBD1 on 5 matching bases. Trimming left V 6 bases short and J 3 bases short, with 8 bases between. The CDR3 spans 12 residues. Germline CDR1 is MDHEN and CDR2 is SYDVKM. The CDR3 is CASRDSYTEAFF. CDR3 nucleotide sequence: TGTGCCAGCAGAGACAGCTACACTGAAGCTTTCTTT.

This clonotype was counted at least ten times. The genes are TRBV20-1 and TRBJ2-3; D is unclear. This CDR3 has 15 amino acids. Trimming cost V 0 bases and J 0 bases, with 10 bases left between them. Germline V gene sequence: CDR1 DFQATT, CDR2 SNEGSKA (reference sequence). The CDR3 nucleotides read TGCAGTGCTAGAGATTTTAGACACAGCACAGATACGCAGTATTTT. It specifies CSARDFRHSTDTQYF.

At least ten counts were recorded for this clonotype. V gene TRBV18 combines with J gene TRBJ2-3, with D tentatively TRBD1 (6 bases). The V end lost 3 bases, the J end lost 0 bases, and 7 bases lay between the germline ends. The CDR3 is made up of 14 amino acids. Germline V gives CDR1 KGHSH, CDR2 LQKENI. This chain's CDR3 is CASSPGASTDTQYF. The CDR3 nucleotides are TGTGCCAGCTCACCGGGGGCTAGCACAGATACGCAGTATTTT.

The chain is built from TRBV4-2 and TRBJ2-3, with a weak D call TRBD2 (6 bases). V gave up 7 bases and J gave up 1 base, with 12 bases separating them. CDR1 and CDR2 from the germline V gene are LGHNA and YNFKEQ. CDR3 length: 14 amino acids. The CDR3, as DNA: TGTGCCAGCAAATCGGCTAGCGGCACAGATACGCAGTATTTT. Translated: CASKSASGTDTQYF.

This clonotype showed up just a few times. CDR3 region: CATSRGLGVWGLDTEAFF. The CDR3 bases are TGTGCCACCAGCAGAGGGCTGGGCGTCTGGGGGCTGGACACTGAAGCTTTCTTT. The chain employs TRBV15 and TRBJ1-1; D is perhaps TRBD1 (6 bases). The CDR3 contains 18 residues. Germline-derived CDR1 and CDR2 are LNHNV and YYDKDF (reference sequence). Trimming pared 1 base from V and 3 bases from J, leaving 21 bases between.

This clonotype was observed many times. V is TRBV5-1 and J is TRBJ2-2; TRBD1 agrees at 8 bases. V was clipped by 0 bases and J by 6 bases; unmatched bases: 4. Germline CDR1 SGHRS, CDR2 YFSETQ. The CDR3 covers 15 residues. Written as DNA, the CDR3 is TGCGCCAGCAGCTTGGCCGACAGGGGTTCCGGGGAGCTGTTTTTT. It yields the protein CASSLADRGSGELFF. Looking up the rest from reference TRBV5-1 and TRBJ2-2 gives the full variable domain: KAGVTQTPRYLIKTRGQQVTLSCSPISGHRSVSWYQQTPGQGLQFLFEYFSETQRNKGNFPGRFSGRQFSNSRSEMNVSTLELGDSALYLCASSLADRGSGELFFGEGSRLTVL.

This clonotype occurred many times. J is TRBJ2-3 and V is TRBV10-3, with 13 bases lining up with TRBD2. The CDR3 is 15 amino acids. Germline V gene sequence: CDR1 ENHRY, CDR2 SYGVKD. The V gene end was trimmed by 5 bases and the J gene end by 10 bases; junction bases not matched to a gene: 9. This chain's CDR3 is CAISQGLAGVGPQYF. The CDR3 DNA sequence: TGTGCCATCAGTCAAGGACTAGCGGGAGTGGGCCCGCAGTATTTT.

This clonotype counts as medium-sized. The chain recombines TRBV6-2 or TRBV6-3 with TRBJ2-3; no definite D call. This CDR3 spans 13 amino acids. Germline CDR1 reads MNHEY; CDR2 reads SVGEGT. V lost 0 bases and J lost 4, with 5 bases in between. CDR3 loop: CASSYSGPDTQYF. The CDR3 DNA sequence: TGTGCCAGCAGTTACTCAGGGCCAGATACGCAGTATTTT.